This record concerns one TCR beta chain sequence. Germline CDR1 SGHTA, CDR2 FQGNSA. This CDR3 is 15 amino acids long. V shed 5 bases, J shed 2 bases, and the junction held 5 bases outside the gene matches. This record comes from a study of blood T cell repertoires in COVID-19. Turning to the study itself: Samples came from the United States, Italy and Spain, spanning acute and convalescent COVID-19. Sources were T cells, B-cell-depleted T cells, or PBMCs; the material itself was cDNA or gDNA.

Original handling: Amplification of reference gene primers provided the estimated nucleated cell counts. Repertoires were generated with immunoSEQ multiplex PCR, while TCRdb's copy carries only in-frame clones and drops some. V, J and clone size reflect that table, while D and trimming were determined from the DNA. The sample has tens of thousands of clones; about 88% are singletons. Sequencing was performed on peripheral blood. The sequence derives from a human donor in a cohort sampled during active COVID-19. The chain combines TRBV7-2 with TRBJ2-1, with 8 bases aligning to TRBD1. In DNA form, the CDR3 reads TGTGCCAGCAGCCCCCGGGACAGGCCCTACAATGAGCAGTTCTTC. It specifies CASSPRDRPYNEQFF.